This paragraph covers one TCR beta chain sequence. The antigen remains undetermined. Trimming pared 4 bases from V and 0 bases from J, leaving 12 bases between. Germline CDR1 SNHLY, CDR2 FYNNEI. The length of the CDR3 is 16 residues. Using immunoSEQ multiplex PCR, the repertoire was profiled, and TCRdb retains in-frame clones only, with some absent. The table shows about 82,000 clones, with 90% occurring only once. The data belong to a study of T cell responses to AZD1222 COVID-19 vaccine. General study results and limits: The sample set comprised mostly white British donors with more females, and clonal diversity was possibly underestimated. The peak T cell response came first, and repertoires were sampled only after it. Close to half of all spike-specific TCRs reportedly target regions of the variants that are unmutated.

The sequence was obtained from an adult in good health. The gene calls are TRBV2 and TRBJ2-2; the D gene is possibly TRBD1 (5 bases). The sample was peripheral blood, taken on day 0 of AZD1222 vaccination. In DNA, the CDR3 is TGTGCCAGCAGTGGTCAGGGCGATGCGAACACCGGGGAGCTGTTTTTT. As protein: CASSGQGDANTGELFF.